Listed below are T cell receptor beta chains from one sample, sequenced in a study of T cell responses to AZD1222 COVID-19 vaccine. The table came from immunoSEQ multiplex PCR; TCRdb's copy has only in-frame clones and leaves some out. The sample records about 100,000 clones, around 87% being singletons. The specimen comprised peripheral blood, sampled on day 0 of AZD1222 vaccination. Receptor source: an adult in good health. Both conserved end residues are part of each CDR3. D genes are given only for firm matches. Some rows have no size entry. The others give once, few or many, or a class for an expanded clone.

j_call	cdr3_length	v_call	d_call	clone_size	cdr3_aa	cdr3_nt
TRBJ2-1	14	TRBV5-1	TRBD1	NA	CASSFGQGSNEQFF	TGCGCCAGCAGCTTTGGACAGGGGAGCAATGAGCAGTTCTTC
TRBJ1-4	14	TRBV5-1	NA	once	CASSLGRLNEKLFF	TGCGCCAGCAGCTTGGGGCGGTTGAATGAAAAACTGTTTTTT
TRBJ2-3	14	TRBV11-3	TRBD2	once	CASSSMAGGDTQYF	TGTGCCAGCAGCTCCATGGCGGGGGGAGATACGCAGTATTTT
TRBJ2-7	13	TRBV11-3	NA	few	CASSLGQSYEQYF	TGTGCCAGCAGCTTAGGACAGAGCTACGAGCAGTACTTC
TRBJ2-3	14	TRBV10-3	TRBD2	NA	CAIASGGPEDTQYF	TGTGCCATAGCTAGCGGGGGGCCGGAAGATACGCAGTATTTT
TRBJ2-1	19	TRBV19	TRBD2	NA	CASSPNPMTSGGIYNEQFF	TGTGCCAGTAGTCCCAACCCAATGACTAGCGGGGGGATCTACAATGAGCAGTTCTTC
TRBJ2-3	15	TRBV21-1	NA	NA	CASSLLSTRTDTQYF	TGTGCCAGCAGCTTGTTGTCTACACGCACAGATACGCAGTATTTT
TRBJ1-5	15	TRBV5-1	NA	NA	CASSLAGYGNQPQHF	TGCGCCAGCAGCTTGGCCGGGTATGGGAATCAGCCCCAGCATTTT
TRBJ2-2	16	TRBV7-2	NA	NA	CASSLRGALNTGELFF	TGTGCCAGCAGCTTGAGGGGGGCTCTAAACACCGGGGAGCTGTTTTTT
TRBJ2-5	16	TRBV6-1	TRBD2	few	CASSEGVSGGQETQYF	TGTGCCAGCAGTGAAGGGGTTAGCGGGGGTCAAGAGACCCAGTACTTC
TRBJ1-2	15	TRBV7-3	TRBD1	NA	CASSSWDRMNYGYTF	TGTGCCAGCAGCTCCTGGGACAGGATGAATTATGGCTACACCTTC
TRBJ2-5	20	TRBV9	TRBD2	NA	CASSERLGLAGTKYQETQYF	TGTGCCAGCAGCGAACGCCTCGGACTAGCGGGTACCAAGTACCAAGAGACCCAGTACTTC
TRBJ1-1	13	TRBV11-1	NA	NA	CASSEGGNTEAFF	TGTGCCAGCAGCGAGGGTGGTAACACTGAAGCTTTCTTT
TRBJ2-1	11	TRBV6-2/TRBV6-3	NA	NA	CASSVTREQFF	TGTGCCAGCAGTGTCACACGCGAGCAGTTCTTC
TRBJ1-2	12	TRBV4-2	NA	NA	CASSQDEGGYTF	TGTGCCAGCAGCCAAGATGAGGGGGGTTACACCTTC
TRBJ1-2	15	TRBV6-5	TRBD1	NA	CASRIPGQGGNGYTF	TGTGCCAGCAGGATCCCGGGACAGGGCGGTAATGGCTACACCTTC
TRBJ2-1	12	TRBV7-2	NA	once	CASSVRYNEQFF	TGTGCCAGCAGCGTCAGATACAATGAGCAGTTCTTC
TRBJ1-2	13	TRBV6-5	NA	NA	CASSFNWNYGYTF	TGTGCCAGCAGTTTCAACTGGAACTATGGCTACACCTTC
TRBJ1-5	13	TRBV7-9	NA	once	CASSLDQDKPQHF	TGTGCCAGCAGCTTAGACCAGGATAAGCCCCAGCATTTT
TRBJ1-5	13	TRBV30	NA	NA	CAWTVNSNQPQHF	TGTGCCTGGACAGTGAATAGCAATCAGCCCCAGCATTTT
TRBJ2-1	17	TRBV5-4	NA	NA	CASSLWVFRGGANEQFF	TGTGCCAGCAGCTTGTGGGTCTTTAGAGGGGGGGCCAATGAGCAGTTCTTC
TRBJ2-5	13	TRBV29-1	NA	NA	CSVDLRQGGTQYF	TGCAGCGTTGACCTTAGACAGGGAGGGACCCAGTACTTC
TRBJ2-7	14	TRBV27	NA	NA	CASDTGTGKSEQYF	TGTGCCAGTGATACCGGGACCGGGAAGAGCGAGCAGTACTTC
TRBJ1-2	15	TRBV28	NA	NA	CASRRVGQTNYGYTF	TGTGCCAGCAGGAGGGTGGGGCAGACTAACTATGGCTACACCTTC
TRBJ2-7	14	TRBV9	NA	NA	CASSVAPGPYEQYF	TGTGCCAGCAGCGTAGCACCGGGCCCCTACGAGCAGTACTTC
TRBJ1-4	14	TRBV19	NA	NA	CASRGDGLYEKLFF	TGTGCCAGTAGGGGGGACGGACTTTATGAAAAACTGTTTTTT
TRBJ2-7	15	TRBV5-1	NA	NA	CASSFGGLGSYEQYF	TGCGCCAGCAGCTTCGGTGGGTTAGGCTCCTACGAGCAGTACTTC
TRBJ1-4	14	TRBV10-3	TRBD1	NA	CAISAGQRNEKLFF	TGTGCCATCAGTGCGGGACAGAGGAATGAAAAACTGTTTTTT
TRBJ2-6	14	TRBV5-1	NA	NA	CASSNRAGANVLTF	TGCGCCAGCAGCAACAGGGCTGGGGCCAACGTCCTGACTTTC
TRBJ2-7	14	TRBV15	NA	NA	CATSREGGSYEQYF	TGTGCCACCAGCAGAGAAGGGGGCTCCTACGAGCAGTACTTC